The 10 T cell receptor beta chains presented below share a single source sample, sequenced in a study of tumor and adjacent non-tumor tissue in lung cancer. A modified ARM-PCR protocol with three rounds of nested PCR amplified TCRbeta. TCRdb used MiXCR to reprocess the multiplex PCR reads, holding one entry per CDR3 protein. The sample lists tens of thousands of distinct CDR3 sequences, 65% to 75% occurring once. No cell sorting was done before RNA was extracted from the tissue. The sample was lung tumor tissue. The receptors stem from a man aged 60-69 years with non-small cell lung cancer.

Points on this clonotype: A much more abundant neighbour one base away suggests this may be a read error. The chain links TRBV20-1 to TRBJ2-5, with 9 bases fitting TRBD2. CDR3 length: 18 residues. CDR1 is DFQATT and CDR2 is SNEGSKA in the germline V gene (reference sequence). CDR3 sequence (DNA): TGCAATGCTAGAGATAGGTACCGGAGCGGGAGGCGGGATGAGACCCAGTACTTC. Amino acid sequence: CNARDRYRSGRRDETQYF.

The chain links TRBV11-1 to TRBJ2-1; D might be TRBD2 (5 bases). The length of the CDR3 is 14 residues. V lost 1 base and J lost 7, with 11 bases in between. Germline lookup yields CDR1 SGHAT and CDR2 FQDESV (reference sequence). CDR3 region: CASSLGERVNEQFF. DNA for the CDR3: TGTGCCAGCAGCTTAGGGGAGAGGGTTAATGAGCAGTTCTTC.

A remark on this clonotype: This CDR3 is missing its conserved last phenylalanine or tryptophan, likely due to a read error. The chain employs TRBV14 and TRBJ1-1, with 7 positions matching TRBD1. This CDR3 is built from 13 residues. Unmatched junction bases numbered 4, after V lost 2 bases and J lost 7 bases. Germline CDR1 and CDR2: SGHDN and FVKESK. Here the CDR3 DNA reads TGTGCCAGCAGCCAAATCAGGGGGAGTGAAGCTTTCCTT. Its protein product is CASSQIRGSEAFL.

Notes on this clonotype: Relative to the germline gene, one junction end is altered; a read error may explain this. This chain links TRBV7-9 with TRBJ2-3, with D tentatively TRBD2 (5 bases). The length of the CDR3 is 15 residues. CDR1 and CDR2 from the germline V gene are SEHNR and FQNEAQ (reference sequence). DNA of the CDR3: TGTGCCACCAGCCTGATGACGGGGAGCACAGATACTCAATATTTT. Its translation: CATSLMTGSTDTQYF.

The V gene is TRBV12-3 or TRBV12-4, the J gene TRBJ2-1; 12 positions agree with TRBD2. The CDR3 loop spans 16 amino acids. The DNA of the CDR3 is TGTGTCAGTACCCGCCGACCTAGCGGGGGGGTTAATGAGCAGTTCTTC. Residues: CVSTRRPSGGVNEQFF.

This clonotype was detected a few times. Since a much larger clone is just one base distant, this may be a read error. The rearrangement joins TRBV24-1 to TRBJ2-7; D is perhaps TRBD2 (6 bases). The CDR3 consists of 12 residues. CDR1 is KGHDR and CDR2 is SFDVKD in the germline V gene. With 7 bases removed from V and 9 bases from J, the gap between germline ends came to 15 bases. This CDR3 is CATSRGIGRQYF. CDR3 coding DNA: TGTGCCACCAGCCGCGGGATAGGGAGGCAGTACTTC.

With respect to this clonotype: Germline is not matched at one junction end, which may reflect a read error. V gene TRBV6-6 combines with J gene TRBJ2-5; D is possibly TRBD1 or TRBD2 (6 bases each). The CDR3 is 13 amino acids. Germline V gives CDR1 MNHNY, CDR2 SVGAGI (reference sequence). CDR3 residues: CTSSYRARETQYF. In DNA form, the CDR3 reads TGTACCAGCAGTTACAGGGCGCGGGAAACCCAATACTTC.

This chain joins TRBV6-1 and TRBJ2-4; no reliable D call. Germline V gene sequence: CDR1 MNHNS, CDR2 SASEGT. The CDR3 spans 11 residues. The ends were cut back, 9 bases at V and 11 bases at J, with 14 bases in the middle. CDR3 in DNA: TGTGCCAGTAATGATTTCACCTTTCAGTACTTC. Amino acid sequence: CASNDFTFQYF.

Concerning this clonotype itself: The conserved final phenylalanine or tryptophan is absent from the CDR3, which likely points to a read error. CDR3 coding DNA: TGCAGCCTTTGGAACGGACTTTCAGGGGGCACTGAAGCTTTCTCT. Amino acids: CSLWNGLSGGTEAFS. The gene calls are TRBV29-1 and TRBJ1-1; 7 bases line up with TRBD1. CDR1 SQVTM and CDR2 ANQGSEA come from the germline V gene. CDR3 length: 15 amino acids. Losses at the gene ends were 8 bases for V and 4 bases for J; bases not matched to a gene: 16.

The CDR3 DNA reads TGTGCCAGCAGACTAGGGTCAGGGAAACACGAGCAGTACTTC. This codes for CASRLGSGKHEQYF. J is TRBJ2-7 and V is TRBV11-3; possibly TRBD1 or TRBD2 for D (5 bases each). The CDR3 has 14 residues. V was trimmed by 6 bases and J by 5 bases, leaving 17 bases between them. The germline V gene encodes CDR1 SGHNT and CDR2 YENEEA.